This T cell receptor beta chain was retrieved from a study of OX40 agonist ivuxolimab in advanced cancers. Study information: Cohort: around 79% men, mean age about 60, aged about 20 to 80. Previous treatment with anti-PD-1, anti-PD-L1 or anti-CTLA-4 therapy was allowed; more than 35% had received some.

Repertoires were generated with immunoSEQ multiplex PCR, while TCRdb's copy carries only in-frame clones and drops some. The sample has fewer than 85,000 clones; around 86% are singletons. Study-wide points: Among patients with partial responses at 0.1-3.0 mg/kg, clonal expansion was among the lowest. Certain nonresponding patients likewise had low normalized T-cell clonal expansion.

Of note for this clone: The antigen is not known.

Trimming left V 7 bases short and J 7 bases short, with 19 bases between. The CDR3 loop spans 13 amino acids. Germline V gene lookup returns CDR1 SQVTM and CDR2 ANQGSEA. The sequence derives from an adult with an advanced solid tumor such as melanoma, head and neck, liver or kidney cancer. The V and J genes are TRBV29-1 and TRBJ1-2; a weak D match, TRBD1 (5 bases). Sequencing was performed on CD4+ or CD8+ T cells sorted from blood, taken in a trial of the OX40 agonist ivuxolimab. The CDR3 loop reads CSGETARRGGYTF. The CDR3 nucleotides are TGCAGCGGCGAGACAGCACGCCGAGGTGGCTACACCTTC.